This entry lists 22 T cell receptor beta chains sequenced from one sample in a study of blood T cell repertoires in COVID-19. The protocol was immunoSEQ multiplex PCR, while the TCRdb copy is restricted to in-frame clones and leaves out a portion. The sample holds 90,000 to 110,000 clones; roughly 84% are singletons and the top ten take about 6.6%. The specimen was peripheral blood. Source of these receptors: a woman between 45 and 65 years old with acute or convalescent COVID-19.

This chain links TRBV4-1 with TRBJ2-3; TRBD2 matches 10 bases. Germline values: CDR1 MGHRA, CDR2 YSYEKL. CDR3 length equals 15 residues. V gave up 0 bases and J gave up 13 bases; unmatched junction bases: 10. As DNA, the CDR3 is TGCGCCAGCAGCCAAGATGATTTAGGACTAGCGGTGAAGTATTTT. Translation: CASSQDDLGLAVKYF.

The chain uses TRBV9 and TRBJ2-3, with TRBD2 matching over 9 bases. This CDR3 is 17 amino acids long. From germline, CDR1 is SGDLS and CDR2 YYNGEE. V gave up 1 base and J gave up 6 bases; unmatched junction bases: 12. Here the CDR3 reads CASSVSRLGGGADTQYF. The CDR3 nucleotides read TGTGCCAGCAGCGTATCAAGGCTGGGCGGGGGGGCGGATACGCAGTATTTT.

The V call is TRBV4-2, the J call TRBJ1-2, with D unresolved. This CDR3 spans 17 amino acids. The V gene's germline CDR1 is LGHNA and CDR2 YNFKEQ. V shed 1 base and J shed 5 bases, with 20 bases lying between them. CDR3 sequence: CASSQVRASGTTYGYTF. CDR3 nucleotide sequence: TGTGCCAGCAGCCAAGTAAGGGCAAGCGGCACTACATATGGCTACACCTTC.

The gene calls are TRBV2 and TRBJ2-1; TRBD1 matches at 7 bases. CDR3 size: 12 residues. V dropped 3 bases and J dropped 7; count of bases not matched to a gene: 0. The germline gives CDR1 SNHLY, CDR2 FYNNEI. CDR3: CASSDRGNEQFF. The CDR3 DNA sequence: TGTGCCAGCAGTGACAGGGGGAATGAGCAGTTCTTC.

This clone has a handful of counts. This chain connects TRBV24-1 to TRBJ1-2; D gene unclear. The CDR3 consists of 13 residues. CDR1 and CDR2 (germline): KGHDR, SFDVKD. Trimming left V 4 bases short and J 8 bases short, with 13 bases between. The CDR3: CATSEEVWRGYTF. DNA of the CDR3: TGTGCCACCAGTGAAGAGGTATGGCGAGGCTACACCTTC.

The V gene is TRBV9, the J gene TRBJ2-7; the match to TRBD2 covers 8 bases. CDR3 length equals 15 residues. The ends lost 4 bases at V and 0 bases at J; junction bases unmatched: 6. Germline values: CDR1 SGDLS, CDR2 YYNGEE. CDR3 bases: TGTGCCAGCAGCCCGGGGGGGGGCAGCTCCTACGAGCAGTACTTC. Translating gives CASSPGGGSSYEQYF. The full variable domain, rest sourced from reference TRBV9 and TRBJ2-7, is DSGVTQTPKHLITATGQRVTLRCSPRSGDLSVYWYQQSLDQGLQFLIQYYNGEERAKGNILERFSAQQFPDLHSELNLSSLELGDSALYFCASSPGGGSSYEQYFGPGTRLTVT.

The chain recombines TRBV10-2 with TRBJ1-5, with D uncertain. The CDR3 sequence is 15 residues long. From germline, CDR1 is WSHSY and CDR2 SAAADI. Trimming stripped 2 bases from V and 3 bases from J, with 11 bases between. Here the CDR3 DNA reads TGCGCCAGCAGTGAGGTAGGACTGATCAATCAGCCCCAGCATTTT. Translated, it gives CASSEVGLINQPQHF.

J is TRBJ2-5 and V is TRBV5-1, with D perhaps matching TRBD2 (5 bases). V was pared by 0 bases and J by 2 bases, with 11 bases between. The CDR3 has 15 residues. The germline V gene encodes CDR1 SGHRS and CDR2 YFSETQ. CDR3 coding DNA: TGCGCCAGCAGCTTGGAACGGGGTTATCAAGAGACCCAGTACTTC. Translation gives CASSLERGYQETQYF. Together with reference TRBV5-1 and TRBJ2-5, the CDR3 gives the full variable domain: KAGVTQTPRYLIKTRGQQVTLSCSPISGHRSVSWYQQTPGQGLQFLFEYFSETQRNKGNFPGRFSGRQFSNSRSEMNVSTLELGDSALYLCASSLERGYQETQYFGPGTRLLVL.

The chain uses TRBV28 and TRBJ1-1; D is unclear. Per germline, CDR1 MDHEN and CDR2 SYDVKM. The V gene lost 8 bases and the J gene lost 7 bases, with 14 bases spanning the gap. This CDR3 spans 12 amino acids. Here the CDR3 reads CASGSSLYEAFF. Written as DNA, the CDR3 is TGTGCCAGCGGTAGCAGTCTTTATGAAGCTTTCTTT.

The chain has TRBV30 and TRBJ1-4; D is undetermined. The germline CDR1 and CDR2 sequences are GTSNPN and SVGIG (reference sequence). Trimming took 4 bases from V and 0 from J, leaving 9 bases between them. The CDR3 covers 14 residues. The CDR3 is CAWTAYSTNEKLFF. The CDR3 DNA reads TGTGCCTGGACTGCGTATTCAACTAATGAAAAACTGTTTTTT. Full variable domain (missing parts from reference TRBV30 and TRBJ1-4): SQTIHQWPATLVQPVGSPLSLECTVEGTSNPNLYWYRQAAGRGLQLLFYSVGIGQISSEVPQNLSASRPQDRQFILSSKKLLLSDSGFYLCAWTAYSTNEKLFFGSGTQLSVL.

The chain is built from TRBV5-1 and TRBJ2-3; D may be TRBD1 (5 bases). The CDR3 contains 15 residues. Between the trimmed V and J ends, which lost 2 bases and 5 bases, there was a span of 15 bases. CDR1 and CDR2 (germline): SGHRS, YFSETQ. CDR3 sequence reads: CASSFGAGAGDTQYF. The CDR3 DNA follows: TGCGCCAGCAGCTTTGGGGCAGGCGCCGGAGATACGCAGTATTTT.

This rearrangement joins TRBV3-1 (or the pseudogene TRBV3-2) to TRBJ2-1; TRBD2 matches at 7 bases. After removal of 3 bases from V and 7 bases from J, the junction contained 0 bases not matched to a gene. Germline loops: CDR1 LGHDT, CDR2 YNNKEL (reference sequence). This CDR3 has 12 amino acids. The CDR3 region is CASSHGGNEQFF. CDR3 DNA: TGTGCCAGCAGCCACGGGGGGAATGAGCAGTTCTTC.

V and J are TRBV18 and TRBJ2-1; 15 bases fit TRBD2. The length of the CDR3 is 18 residues. Germline loops: CDR1 KGHSH, CDR2 LQKENI. V trimming: 0 bases; J trimming: 4 bases; junction bases outside the gene matches: 4. This CDR3 is CASSPPGLAGGKYNEQFF. CDR3 nucleotides: TGTGCCAGCTCACCACCCGGACTAGCGGGGGGGAAATACAATGAGCAGTTCTTC.

This clone has just one count. The chain carries TRBV6-5 and TRBJ1-2, with D maybe TRBD1 (5 bases). V lost 6 bases, J lost 4 bases, and 18 bases lay in between. CDR3 size: 15 residues. Per the germline V gene, CDR1 is MNHEY and CDR2 is SVGAGI. In DNA, the CDR3 is TGTGCCAGCAGACCCCGCGACAGAAACCTCTATGGCTACACCTTC. It yields the protein CASRPRDRNLYGYTF.

This chain uses TRBV6-2 or TRBV6-3 with TRBJ2-1; 13 positions agree with TRBD2. V lost 4 bases, J lost 5 bases, and 11 bases stayed unmatched. The CDR3 covers 18 residues. Germline assignment: CDR1 MNHEY and CDR2 SVGEGT. CDR3 loop: CASSSPPGTSGVHNEQFF. CDR3 bases: TGTGCCAGCAGTTCACCACCAGGGACTAGCGGGGTTCACAATGAGCAGTTCTTC.

The chain uses TRBV5-4 and TRBJ2-1; 8 bases match TRBD1. This CDR3 has 13 residues. The trim removed 8 bases at V and 6 bases at J, leaving 7 bases unmatched. From germline, CDR1 is SGHNT and CDR2 YYREEE (reference sequence). The DNA for the CDR3 is TGTGCCAGGTCGAGACAGGGGATCAATGAGCAGTTCTTC. Translated, it gives CARSRQGINEQFF.

In regard to this clone: Other DNA sequences of this sample code for an identical CDR3. This rearrangement joins TRBV5-1 to TRBJ1-4; D perhaps matches TRBD1 (6 bases). Looked up from germline, CDR1 is SGHRS and CDR2 is YFSETQ. The CDR3 has 14 residues. The V end lost 5 bases, the J end lost 3 bases, and 11 bases lay between the germline ends. CDR3 nucleotides: TGCGCCAGCAGACCGGACAGTTCTAATGAAAAACTGTTTTTT. This encodes CASRPDSSNEKLFF.

The gene calls are TRBV5-8 and TRBJ1-1; no reliable D call. Germline V gene sequence: CDR1 SGHTS, CDR2 YDEGEE. V lost 2 bases and J lost 0, with 8 bases in between. This CDR3 has 14 residues. CDR3 amino acids: CASSFQVLNTEAFF. CDR3 nucleotide sequence: TGTGCCAGCAGCTTCCAGGTTCTGAACACTGAAGCTTTCTTT.

This chain uses TRBV9 with TRBJ1-2, with 7 bases matching TRBD1. The CDR3 runs 15 residues. Germline V gene sequence: CDR1 SGDLS, CDR2 YYNGEE. The trim removed 3 bases at V and 0 bases at J, leaving 5 bases unmatched. CDR3 protein: CASSDRTGANYGYTF. The CDR3 DNA follows: TGTGCCAGCAGCGACCGGACAGGAGCTAACTATGGCTACACCTTC.

The chain has TRBV11-2 and TRBJ2-1; maybe TRBD2 (5 bases). This CDR3 has 15 residues. From germline, CDR1 is SGHAT and CDR2 FQNNGV. The ends were cut back, 5 bases at V and 0 bases at J, with 11 bases in the middle. This CDR3 is CASSNGESSYNEQFF. CDR3 coding DNA: TGTGCCAGCAGCAACGGGGAGAGCTCCTACAATGAGCAGTTCTTC.

Worth noting for this clone: Other DNA sequences within the sample encode an identical CDR3. The rearrangement uses TRBV5-4 and TRBJ1-2; D may be TRBD1 (6 bases). This CDR3 comprises 13 residues. From germline, CDR1 is SGHNT and CDR2 YYREEE (reference sequence). V gave up 2 bases and J gave up 7 bases, with 12 bases separating them. The CDR3 reads CASSLDRIGGYTF. In nucleotides, the CDR3 is TGTGCCAGCAGCTTAGACAGGATAGGTGGCTACACCTTC. The full variable domain, completed using reference TRBV5-4 and TRBJ1-2, is ETGVTQSPTHLIKTRGQQVTLRCSSQSGHNTVSWYQQALGQGPQFIFQYYREEENGRGNFPPRFSGLQFPNYSSELNVNALELDDSALYLCASSLDRIGGYTFGSGTRLTVV.

V usage is TRBV19 and J usage is TRBJ1-2; TRBD1 matches at 7 bases. The CDR3 has 15 amino acids. Germline values: CDR1 LNHDA, CDR2 SQIVND (reference sequence). The J segment lost 4 bases and the V segment lost 5 bases, leaving 10 bases of the junction unmatched. The CDR3 protein is CASSDSGQIFYGYTF. The CDR3 DNA reads TGTGCCAGTAGTGACTCGGGACAGATTTTCTATGGCTACACCTTC.